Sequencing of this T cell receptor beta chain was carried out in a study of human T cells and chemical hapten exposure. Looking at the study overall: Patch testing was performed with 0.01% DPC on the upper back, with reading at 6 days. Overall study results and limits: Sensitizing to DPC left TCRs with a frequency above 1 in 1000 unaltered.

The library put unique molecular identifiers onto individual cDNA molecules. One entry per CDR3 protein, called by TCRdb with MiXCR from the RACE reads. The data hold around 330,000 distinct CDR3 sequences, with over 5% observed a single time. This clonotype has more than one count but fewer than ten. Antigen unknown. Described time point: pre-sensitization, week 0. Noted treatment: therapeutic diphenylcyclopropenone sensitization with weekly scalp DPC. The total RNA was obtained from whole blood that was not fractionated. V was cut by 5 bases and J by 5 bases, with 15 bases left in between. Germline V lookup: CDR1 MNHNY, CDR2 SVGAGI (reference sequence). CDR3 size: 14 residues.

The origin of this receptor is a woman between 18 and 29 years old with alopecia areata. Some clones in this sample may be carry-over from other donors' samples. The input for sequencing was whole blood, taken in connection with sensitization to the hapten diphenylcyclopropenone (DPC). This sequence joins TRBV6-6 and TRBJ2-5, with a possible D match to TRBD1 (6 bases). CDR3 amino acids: CASSRTTGLETQYF. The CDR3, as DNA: TGTGCCAGCAGTAGAACTACAGGGCTGGAGACCCAGTACTTC.